A selection of T cell receptor beta chains follows, all from one sample in a study of blood T cell repertoires in COVID-19. The repertoire was sequenced with immunoSEQ multiplex PCR; TCRdb's copy has only in-frame clones and lacks some. The table shows about 300,000 clones, with about nine tenths occurring only once. Sample: PBMCs or T cells enriched from blood (not recorded which). Receptors were obtained from a young woman who had recovered from COVID-19. Both conserved end residues are part of each CDR3. Each record gives: clone size, V gene, J gene, D gene, CDR3 protein, CDR3 DNA. D genes are given only for firm matches. Clone size appears in some rows only: once, few, many, or a class for an expanded clone.

size: .; V: TRBV9; J: TRBJ2-1; D: TRBD2; CDR3: CASSVNSGNSYNEQFF; DNA: TGTGCCAGCAGCGTAAACAGCGGGAACTCCTACAATGAGCAGTTCTTC
size: .; V: TRBV11-1; J: TRBJ2-1; D: TRBD1; CDR3: CASSVPGQGYNEQFF; DNA: TGTGCCAGCAGCGTCCCGGGACAGGGCTACAATGAGCAGTTCTTC
size: .; V: TRBV7-9; J: TRBJ1-1; D: .; CDR3: CASSRDRDTEAFF; DNA: TGTGCCAGCAGCCGAGACAGAGACACTGAAGCTTTCTTT
size: .; V: TRBV10-1; J: TRBJ2-2; D: TRBD2; CDR3: CARLAGGENTGELFF; DNA: TGCGCCCGGTTAGCGGGAGGGGAGAACACCGGGGAGCTGTTTTTT
size: .; V: TRBV29-1; J: TRBJ1-2; D: .; CDR3: CSVPFSGGGDGYTF; DNA: TGCAGCGTCCCCTTTTCTGGGGGCGGTGATGGCTACACCTTC
size: .; V: TRBV30; J: TRBJ1-2; D: .; CDR3: CAWSSYSAPRHRYTF; DNA: TGTGCCTGGAGCTCCTACAGTGCCCCCCGTCACCGATACACCTTC
size: .; V: TRBV12-3/TRBV12-4; J: TRBJ1-2; D: .; CDR3: CASSRQDNYGYTF; DNA: TGTGCCAGCAGCCGACAGGATAACTATGGCTACACCTTC
size: .; V: TRBV19; J: TRBJ1-2; D: .; CDR3: CASTQFNRAGGYTF; DNA: TGTGCCAGTACCCAGTTCAACAGGGCGGGTGGCTACACCTTC
size: .; V: TRBV19; J: TRBJ2-7; D: .; CDR3: CASRPPGGQDEQYF; DNA: TGTGCCAGCAGACCTCCCGGGGGGCAGGACGAGCAGTACTTC
size: .; V: TRBV21-1; J: TRBJ1-1; D: .; CDR3: CASSLDNGNTEAFF; DNA: TGTGCCAGCAGCTTGGACAACGGGAACACTGAAGCTTTCTTT
size: few; V: TRBV5-5; J: TRBJ2-2; D: .; CDR3: CASSLGAGRSTGELFF; DNA: TGTGCCAGCAGCTTGGGTGCGGGCCGGAGCACCGGGGAGCTGTTTTTT
size: .; V: TRBV19; J: TRBJ1-1; D: TRBD1; CDR3: CASSTVEGAITEAFF; DNA: TGTGCCAGTAGTACGGTTGAGGGGGCGATCACTGAAGCTTTCTTT
size: .; V: TRBV9; J: TRBJ2-5; D: TRBD1; CDR3: CASSPRDRYQETQYF; DNA: TGTGCCAGCAGCCCAAGGGACAGGTACCAAGAGACCCAGTACTTC
size: .; V: TRBV4-1; J: TRBJ1-4; D: .; CDR3: CASSLAGQVGEKLFF; DNA: TGCGCCAGCAGCCTCGCTGGTCAGGTGGGTGAAAAACTGTTTTTT
size: .; V: TRBV28; J: TRBJ2-1; D: TRBD2; CDR3: CASSLWAGVINEQFF; DNA: TGTGCCAGCAGTTTATGGGCGGGAGTAATTAATGAGCAGTTCTTC
size: .; V: TRBV27; J: TRBJ1-6; D: .; CDR3: CASTQLQDNSPLHF; DNA: TGTGCCAGCACCCAACTACAGGATAATTCACCCCTCCACTTT
size: .; V: TRBV24-1; J: TRBJ2-1; D: TRBD2; CDR3: CATSDAPGTRYEQFF; DNA: TGTGCCACCAGTGATGCCCCCGGGACTAGATATGAGCAGTTCTTC
size: once; V: TRBV28; J: TRBJ2-7; D: .; CDR3: CASSHSRQYF; DNA: TGTGCCAGCAGTCATTCCAGGCAGTACTTC
size: .; V: TRBV2; J: TRBJ2-4; D: .; CDR3: CAVTRGVRDIQYF; DNA: TGTGCCGTTACCAGGGGGGTTCGGGACATTCAGTACTTC
size: few; V: TRBV5-1; J: TRBJ2-1; D: TRBD2; CDR3: CASSLGLAGGPIYNEQFF; DNA: TGCGCCAGCAGCCTGGGACTAGCGGGAGGGCCGATCTACAATGAGCAGTTCTTC
size: .; V: TRBV5-4; J: TRBJ1-4; D: .; CDR3: CASSFKTEANEKLFF; DNA: TGTGCCAGCAGCTTTAAGACAGAGGCTAATGAAAAACTGTTTTTT
size: .; V: TRBV7-9; J: TRBJ2-7; D: .; CDR3: CASTLQARSYEQYF; DNA: TGTGCCAGCACCCTACAGGCGCGCTCCTACGAGCAGTACTTC
size: .; V: TRBV18; J: TRBJ2-3; D: .; CDR3: CASSPSGEDTQYF; DNA: TGTGCCAGCTCACCCTCGGGGGAAGATACGCAGTATTTT
size: .; V: TRBV7-9; J: TRBJ2-7; D: .; CDR3: CASSPSWGPGSYEQYF; DNA: TGTGCCAGCAGCCCCTCGTGGGGGCCTGGCTCCTACGAGCAGTACTTC
size: .; V: TRBV25-1; J: TRBJ2-4; D: .; CDR3: CAPRLAKNIQYF; DNA: TGTGCTCCGCGGCTAGCCAAAAACATTCAGTACTTC
size: once; V: TRBV3-1/TRBV3-2; J: TRBJ2-7; D: TRBD2; CDR3: CASSQVAGWGGEQYF; DNA: TGTGCCAGCAGCCAAGTAGCGGGATGGGGGGGTGAGCAGTACTTC
size: .; V: TRBV6-5; J: TRBJ1-2; D: .; CDR3: CASSLTVNYGYTF; DNA: TGTGCCAGCAGTTTGACAGTAAACTATGGCTACACCTTC
size: .; V: TRBV7-9; J: TRBJ1-5; D: TRBD1; CDR3: CASSSGGFGNQPQHF; DNA: TGTGCCAGCAGCTCAGGGGGGTTTGGGAATCAGCCCCAGCATTTT
size: once; V: TRBV4-1; J: TRBJ1-1; D: TRBD1; CDR3: CASSPGTGRMNTEAFF; DNA: TGCGCCAGCAGCCCGGGGACAGGGAGGATGAACACTGAAGCTTTCTTT
size: .; V: TRBV28; J: TRBJ2-6; D: .; CDR3: CASLLQGANVLTF; DNA: TGTGCCAGCCTACTTCAAGGGGCCAACGTCCTGACTTTC
size: .; V: TRBV9; J: TRBJ2-5; D: .; CDR3: CASSAGSPQETQYF; DNA: TGTGCCAGCAGCGCGGGGAGCCCGCAAGAGACCCAGTACTTC
size: .; V: TRBV30; J: TRBJ2-7; D: .; CDR3: CAWSAGFSYEQYF; DNA: TGTGCCTGGAGTGCGGGGTTCTCCTACGAGCAGTACTTC
size: .; V: TRBV2; J: TRBJ1-3; D: .; CDR3: CASTGAHGNTIYF; DNA: TGTGCCAGCACAGGGGCGCATGGAAACACCATATATTTT
size: .; V: TRBV5-1; J: TRBJ2-7; D: TRBD2; CDR3: CASSTSGTSRKEQYF; DNA: TGCGCCAGCAGCACCTCCGGGACTAGTAGGAAGGAGCAGTACTTC
size: .; V: TRBV9; J: TRBJ1-3; D: .; CDR3: CASSAPDTNTIYF; DNA: TGTGCCAGCAGCGCCCCAGATACAAACACCATATATTTT
size: .; V: TRBV7-9; J: TRBJ2-4; D: .; CDR3: CASSMGDSGLAKNIQYF; DNA: TGTGCCAGCAGCATGGGAGACAGCGGGCTAGCCAAAAACATTCAGTACTTC
size: .; V: TRBV28; J: TRBJ1-1; D: .; CDR3: CASSLLAGYSLGAEAFF; DNA: TGTGCCAGCAGTTTGCTGGCAGGGTATAGTCTGGGTGCTGAAGCTTTCTTT
size: .; V: TRBV18; J: TRBJ1-2; D: .; CDR3: CASSPTGPNYGYTF; DNA: TGTGCCAGCTCACCCACAGGACCGAACTATGGCTACACCTTC
size: .; V: TRBV5-1; J: TRBJ2-1; D: TRBD2; CDR3: CASRPSGSSYNEQFF; DNA: TGCGCCAGCAGGCCGAGCGGGAGCTCCTACAATGAGCAGTTCTTC
size: .; V: TRBV30; J: TRBJ2-1; D: TRBD1; CDR3: CAWIQGFSAYNEQFF; DNA: TGTGCCTGGATACAGGGGTTCTCGGCCTACAATGAGCAGTTCTTC
size: .; V: TRBV1; J: TRBJ2-7; D: .; CDR3: CTSSPERRGEQYF; DNA: TGCACCAGCAGCCCAGAAAGACGGGGCGAGCAGTACTTC
size: few; V: TRBV12-3/TRBV12-4; J: TRBJ2-3; D: .; CDR3: CASSSSNGDTQYF; DNA: TGTGCCAGCAGCTCCTCTAACGGGGATACGCAGTATTTT
size: .; V: TRBV27; J: TRBJ2-7; D: TRBD1; CDR3: CASSDIDRGHEQYF; DNA: TGTGCCAGCAGTGACATCGACAGGGGTCACGAGCAGTACTTC
size: .; V: TRBV11-2; J: TRBJ1-2; D: .; CDR3: CASTRSQDINYGYTF; DNA: TGTGCCAGCACCCGCTCGCAGGACATTAACTATGGCTACACCTTC
size: few; V: TRBV9; J: TRBJ2-3; D: TRBD1; CDR3: CASSVGTGVSFTDTQYF; DNA: TGTGCCAGCAGCGTGGGGACAGGGGTCTCTTTCACAGATACGCAGTATTTT
size: .; V: TRBV5-1; J: TRBJ2-5; D: TRBD1; CDR3: CASSPGQGQETQYF; DNA: TGCGCCAGCAGCCCGGGACAGGGTCAGGAGACCCAGTACTTC
size: .; V: TRBV5-6; J: TRBJ2-1; D: TRBD1; CDR3: CASSSPGTAIDEQFF; DNA: TGTGCCAGCAGCTCGCCCGGGACAGCCATAGATGAGCAGTTCTTC
size: .; V: TRBV19; J: TRBJ1-6; D: TRBD1; CDR3: CASSITGEDSPLHF; DNA: TGTGCCAGTAGTATAACAGGGGAAGATTCACCCCTCCACTTT
size: once; V: TRBV27; J: TRBJ2-6; D: .; CDR3: CASSLGRGALSGANVLTF; DNA: TGTGCCAGCAGTTTGGGTCGGGGGGCGCTCTCTGGGGCCAACGTCCTGACTTTC
size: .; V: TRBV7-9; J: TRBJ2-1; D: .; CDR3: CASSSQGIKDNEQFF; DNA: TGTGCCAGCAGCTCCCAGGGGATCAAAGACAATGAGCAGTTCTTC
size: once; V: TRBV7-2; J: TRBJ2-7; D: TRBD2; CDR3: CASSDGTSGGANVYEQYF; DNA: TGTGCCAGCAGTGACGGGACTAGCGGGGGGGCCAATGTCTACGAGCAGTACTTC
size: .; V: TRBV7-6; J: TRBJ2-1; D: TRBD2; CDR3: CASSLGLAGADEQFF; DNA: TGTGCCAGCAGCTTAGGACTAGCGGGAGCGGATGAGCAGTTCTTC
size: once; V: TRBV4-1; J: TRBJ1-2; D: TRBD1; CDR3: CASSPIQGTGDGYTF; DNA: TGCGCCAGCAGCCCTATCCAAGGGACAGGAGATGGCTACACCTTC
size: .; V: TRBV5-1; J: TRBJ2-1; D: TRBD2; CDR3: CASSSLAGGNNEQFF; DNA: TGCGCCAGCAGCAGTCTAGCGGGGGGTAACAATGAGCAGTTCTTC
size: .; V: TRBV4-1; J: TRBJ2-5; D: TRBD2; CDR3: CASRQGTSGYSQGTQYF; DNA: TGCGCCAGCAGACAAGGGACTAGCGGATATAGTCAGGGGACCCAGTACTTC
size: .; V: TRBV20-1; J: TRBJ1-6; D: .; CDR3: CSASPRGRGSPLHF; DNA: TGCAGTGCTAGTCCCCGGGGGAGGGGTTCACCCCTCCACTTT
size: .; V: TRBV3-1/TRBV3-2; J: TRBJ1-5; D: TRBD1; CDR3: CASSIRQGFPQHF; DNA: TGTGCCAGCAGCATTCGACAGGGATTTCCCCAGCATTTT
size: .; V: TRBV24-1; J: TRBJ2-7; D: .; CDR3: CATSDRTASSYEQYF; DNA: TGTGCCACCAGTGATCGGACAGCTTCATCCTACGAGCAGTACTTC
size: .; V: TRBV3-1/TRBV3-2; J: TRBJ2-7; D: TRBD1; CDR3: CASSQAGTGTHEQYF; DNA: TGTGCCAGCAGCCAAGCCGGGACAGGGACTCACGAGCAGTACTTC